The rows below give T cell receptor beta chains drawn from one sample of a study of T cell responses to AZD1222 COVID-19 vaccine. Generated by immunoSEQ multiplex PCR, the TCRdb table keeps only in-frame clones and is missing some. The sample yields 110,000 or so clones, 85% to 90% seen once. The input for sequencing was peripheral blood, taken 28 days after the second AZD1222 dose. These receptors were collected from an adult who received the AZD1222 COVID-19 vaccine. Both conserved end residues are part of each CDR3. D genes are given only for firm matches. Clone size is shown for a subset of rows, as once, few, many or a class of expanded clone.

j_call,d_call,v_call,clone_size,cdr3_nt,cdr3_aa
TRBJ2-7,.,TRBV28,.,TGTGCCAGCAGTTTAACGCGGCGGAGGTCCTACGAGCAGTACTTC,CASSLTRRRSYEQYF
TRBJ2-1,.,TRBV12-2,few,TGTGCAAGTCGCTCCCCGGCGAGCGGGGGGGCTGAAGAGCAGTTCTTC,CASRSPASGGAEEQFF
TRBJ2-2,.,TRBV6-2/TRBV6-3,once,TGTGCCAGCAGCAGGGGTCCTGGGGAGCTGTTTTTT,CASSRGPGELFF
TRBJ2-3,.,TRBV30,once,TGTGCCTGGACCCTCCGAGCAGGATCGCGCACAGATACGCAGTATTTT,CAWTLRAGSRTDTQYF
TRBJ2-2,TRBD2,TRBV30,.,TGTGCCTGGAGATCCCCCCTGAGGACTAGCGGACCCACCGGGGAGCTGTTTTTT,CAWRSPLRTSGPTGELFF
TRBJ1-4,TRBD1,TRBV19,.,TGTGCCAGTAGGGCCAGGGGGAAACTGTTTTTT,CASRARGKLFF
TRBJ1-5,.,TRBV19,.,TGTGCCAGTAGTATGCTCGGGGAGGGCAATCAGCCCCAGCATTTT,CASSMLGEGNQPQHF
TRBJ1-2,.,TRBV4-1,once,TGCGCCAGCAGCCAAGACCCCCCCGCAGGGGACTATGGCTACACCTTC,CASSQDPPAGDYGYTF
TRBJ2-6,.,TRBV25-1,.,TGTGCCAGCAGGGGTGGTTGGGACCCCGTACCTGGGGCCAACGTCCTGACTTTC,CASRGGWDPVPGANVLTF
TRBJ1-1,.,TRBV11-3,.,TGTGCCAGCAGCTTAGGCAAAAACACTGAAGCTTTCTTT,CASSLGKNTEAFF
TRBJ2-1,.,TRBV6-2/TRBV6-3,once,TGTGCCAGCAGCCCTGGTGCGGGGGCGACCTACAATGAGCAGTTCTTC,CASSPGAGATYNEQFF
TRBJ2-7,TRBD1,TRBV28,.,TGTGCCAGCAGTTCCACCACTGGACAGGTCTACGAGCAGTACTTC,CASSSTTGQVYEQYF
TRBJ2-1,.,TRBV7-9,.,TGTGCCAGCAGCCCGCTCAGGAGGAATGAGCAGTTCTTC,CASSPLRRNEQFF
TRBJ2-2,TRBD2,TRBV7-2,.,TGTGCCAGCAGCTTGACTAGCGCCTCGAACACCGGGGAGCTGTTTTTT,CASSLTSASNTGELFF
TRBJ1-5,.,TRBV25-1,once,TGTGCCAGCAGTGACAGGCAGAGAGGTCAGCCCCAGCATTTT,CASSDRQRGQPQHF
TRBJ2-7,TRBD1,TRBV11-2,.,TGTGCCAGCAGCTTAGACCCGACAGGGCGCTACGAGCAGTACTTC,CASSLDPTGRYEQYF
TRBJ1-4,.,TRBV30,.,TGTGCCTGGAGTTCGGGGGGAGATGAAAAACTGTTTTTT,CAWSSGGDEKLFF
TRBJ2-3,TRBD2,TRBV10-2,.,TGCGCCAGCAGTGAGTCCCGGCGCGGGGGGGTTACAGATACGCAGTATTTT,CASSESRRGGVTDTQYF
TRBJ1-1,.,TRBV10-2,.,TGCGCCAGCAGTGAGGCGGTGGTGAACACTGAAGCTTTCTTT,CASSEAVVNTEAFF
TRBJ2-7,.,TRBV4-3,.,TGCGCCAGCAGCCAAGATCCCAGGCTCAGCTCCTACGAGCAGTACTTC,CASSQDPRLSSYEQYF
TRBJ2-3,TRBD1,TRBV11-3,few,TGTGCCAGCAGCTTATTCGACAGGGGATATACGCAGTATTTT,CASSLFDRGYTQYF
TRBJ1-1,.,TRBV7-2,.,TGTGCCAGCAGCCCCGGGGGGGGCGTGGGCACTGAAGCTTTCTTT,CASSPGGGVGTEAFF
TRBJ2-3,.,TRBV5-4,.,TGTGCCAGCAGGATAGTGGGGGCCTTGACAGATACGCAGTATTTT,CASRIVGALTDTQYF
TRBJ2-7,.,TRBV19,.,TGTGCCAGTAGTATCGGGCGGGGGCCCTCCTACGAGCAGTACTTC,CASSIGRGPSYEQYF
TRBJ2-7,TRBD2,TRBV10-3,.,TGTGCCATCAGTGAGCGGACTAGCGGGCCCTACGAGCAGTACTTC,CAISERTSGPYEQYF
TRBJ1-3,.,TRBV5-4,few,TGTGCCAGCAGCTCCGGGCCACAGGGTTCTGGAAACACCATATATTTT,CASSSGPQGSGNTIYF
TRBJ1-2,TRBD1,TRBV29-1,.,TGCAGCGTAAAACTTCAGGGGGCCGGCTATGGCTACACCTTC,CSVKLQGAGYGYTF
TRBJ1-5,TRBD1,TRBV5-8,.,TGTGCCAGCAGCTTGGGTCAGGGGGTGAGCAATCAGCCCCAGCATTTT,CASSLGQGVSNQPQHF
TRBJ1-5,.,TRBV7-8,.,TGTGCCAGCAGCCCATCCGATCAGCCCCAGCATTTT,CASSPSDQPQHF
TRBJ1-2,TRBD1,TRBV9,.,TGTGCCAGCAGCGGATCGGACAGGGAAGGCTATGGCTACACCTTC,CASSGSDREGYGYTF
TRBJ1-5,.,TRBV7-2,.,TGTGCCAGCTCGGCGGTAAAGGATCAGCCCCAGCATTTT,CASSAVKDQPQHF
TRBJ1-3,.,TRBV7-9,.,TGTGCCAGCAGGGCCGGTCCAAATGGAAACACCATATATTTT,CASRAGPNGNTIYF
TRBJ2-1,TRBD2,TRBV5-5,.,TGTGCCAGCAGCTTGACTAGCGGGGGGGAGCAGTTCTTC,CASSLTSGGEQFF
TRBJ2-7,TRBD1,TRBV6-5,.,TGTGCCAGCAGACGGGGACAGGGAGTAGCCTACGAGCAGTACTTC,CASRRGQGVAYEQYF
TRBJ1-5,TRBD1,TRBV18,once,TGTGCCAGCTCCCTCGTTTCATCCGGGACAGGGGGCAATCAGCCCCAGCATTTT,CASSLVSSGTGGNQPQHF
TRBJ2-7,.,TRBV4-1,.,TGCGCCAGCAGCCAAGATTTAAGGGGGGGCTACGAGCAGTACTTC,CASSQDLRGGYEQYF
TRBJ1-1,.,TRBV27,.,TGTGCCAGCATGGCGGGCACTGAAGCTTTCTTT,CASMAGTEAFF
TRBJ1-5,.,TRBV2,once,TGTGCCAGCGCGGGGAGGCTCAATCAGCCCCAGCATTTT,CASAGRLNQPQHF
TRBJ1-2,.,TRBV18,.,TGTGCCAGCTCACCTGGGCAGGACAACGGCTACACCTTC,CASSPGQDNGYTF
TRBJ2-3,.,TRBV4-1,.,TGCGCCAGCAGCCAAACGGGGGATACGCAGTATTTT,CASSQTGDTQYF